The 4 T cell receptor beta chains below were found in one sample sequenced in a study of cytomegalovirus exposure and HLA in healthy donors. Researchers ran the PCR with 60 Vbeta and 13 Jbeta primers. Only in-frame clones appear in the TCRdb table, and some are missing; sequencing was by immunoSEQ multiplex PCR. The profile covers around 120,000 clones, with 65% to 80% appearing a single time and 3.4% taken by the ten largest. Sequencing was done on a sample of PBMCs. Receptor source: a young man in good health and CMV-seronegative.

CDR3 coding DNA: TGCGCCAGCAGTGCGGGAGGGCCCCAAGAGACCCAGTACTTC. It yields the protein CASSAGGPQETQYF. The chain is built from TRBV10-1 and TRBJ2-5, with TRBD2 matching 8 bases. The J segment lost 1 base and the V segment lost 4 bases, leaving 2 bases of the junction unmatched. This CDR3 region has 14 residues. Germline CDR1 WNHNN, CDR2 SYGVQD (reference sequence).

The chain couples TRBV28 to TRBJ2-5; TRBD1 matches 9 bases. From germline, CDR1 is MDHEN and CDR2 SYDVKM. This CDR3 region has 13 residues. Trimming took 2 bases from V and 7 from J; bases not matched to a gene: 2. The CDR3 reads CASSLGDRATQYF. CDR3 coding DNA: TGTGCCAGCAGTTTAGGGGACAGGGCGACCCAGTACTTC.

The chain carries TRBV19 and TRBJ2-5, with TRBD1 as a possible D gene (6 bases). The CDR3 totals 14 residues. The germline V gene encodes CDR1 LNHDA and CDR2 SQIVND (reference sequence). Trimming stripped 5 bases from V and 12 bases from J, with 22 bases between. CDR3 protein: CASSPLPPTGMEYF. Here the CDR3 DNA reads TGTGCCAGTAGTCCACTACCACCGACAGGAATGGAGTACTTC.

The gene calls are TRBV30 and TRBJ1-5; 10 nucleotides line up with TRBD1. The germline CDR1 and CDR2 sequences are GTSNPN and SVGIG (reference sequence). The CDR3 consists of 14 residues. J gave up 6 bases and V 2 bases, and 4 bases lay outside the gene matches. CDR3 sequence reads: CAWSSTGGFQPQHF. The CDR3 bases are TGTGCCTGGAGTTCGACAGGGGGCTTTCAGCCCCAGCATTTT.